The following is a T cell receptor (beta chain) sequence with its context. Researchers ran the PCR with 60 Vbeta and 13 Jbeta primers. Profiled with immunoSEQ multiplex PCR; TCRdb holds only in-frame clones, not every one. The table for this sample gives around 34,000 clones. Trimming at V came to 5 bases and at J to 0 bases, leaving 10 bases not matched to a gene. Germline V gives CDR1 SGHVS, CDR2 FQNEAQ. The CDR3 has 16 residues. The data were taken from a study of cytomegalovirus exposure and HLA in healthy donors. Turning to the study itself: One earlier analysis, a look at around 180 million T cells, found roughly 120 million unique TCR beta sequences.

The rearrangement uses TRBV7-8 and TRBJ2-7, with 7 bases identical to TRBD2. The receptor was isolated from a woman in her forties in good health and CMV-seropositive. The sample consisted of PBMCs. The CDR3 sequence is CASSPPWGGSSYEQYF. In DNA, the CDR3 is TGTGCCAGCAGCCCCCCCTGGGGAGGGAGCTCCTACGAGCAGTACTTC.